Shown below are 29 T cell receptor beta chains from a single sample sequenced in a study of tumor T cells in aggressive B-cell lymphoma. Method: immunoSEQ multiplex PCR; TCRdb's copy keeps in-frame clones and lacks some. This table has just over 1,500 clones, 93% appearing once. Material for sequencing was tumor tissue. The receptor source for this set is an adult with diffuse large B cell lymphoma.

The chain is built from TRBV7-9 and TRBJ1-4, with D perhaps TRBD1 (5 bases). CDR1 SEHNR and CDR2 FQNEAQ come from the germline V gene (reference sequence). The germline V and J ends were trimmed by 6 bases and 8 bases, with 10 bases remaining between them. The CDR3 is made up of 12 amino acids. The CDR3: CASSWEGEKLFF. The CDR3 DNA is TGTGCCAGCAGTTGGGAGGGGGAAAAACTGTTTTTT.

This clone was picked up a small number of times. CDR3 sequence (DNA): TGTGCCAGCAGACGATATGTAGCTACAACAAGTCGGGCCAACGTCCTGACTTTC. Translation gives CASRRYVATTSRANVLTF. V gene TRBV21-1 combines with J gene TRBJ2-6; the table assigns TRBD2, which was not confirmed against the DNA. TRBV21-1 is shown as a pseudogene. The CDR3 runs 18 residues.

This clone was seen just once. The chain recombines TRBV30 with TRBJ2-2; TRBD2 agrees at 10 bases. Trimming cost V 2 bases and J 9 bases; bases outside gene matches: 6. Germline CDR1 and CDR2: GTSNPN and SVGIG (reference sequence). This CDR3 comprises 14 residues. CDR3 residues: CAWSMPAGGRELFF. CDR3 nucleotides: TGTGCCTGGAGTATGCCAGCGGGGGGGCGGGAGCTGTTTTTT.

In its sample, this clone was seen a few times. The chain couples TRBV4-3 to TRBJ1-2; D is undetermined. Germline V CDR1 and CDR2: LGHNA, YSLEER. Trimming took off 0 bases at V and 5 bases at J, with 13 bases between the two ends. The CDR3 runs to 15 residues. The CDR3 protein is CASSQDVGTSYGYTF. Here the CDR3 DNA reads TGCGCCAGCAGCCAAGACGTGGGCACTTCGTATGGCTACACCTTC.

The rearrangement joins TRBV11-3 to TRBJ2-3; TRBD1 agrees at 12 bases. With V trimmed by 5 bases and J by 2 bases, 8 bases remained unmatched. The germline V gene has CDR1 SGHNT and CDR2 YENEEA. The CDR3 spans 17 residues. The CDR3 coding sequence is TGTGCCAGCAGCCCAGGGACAGGGGGCGCTTACACAGATACGCAGTATTTT. Its protein is CASSPGTGGAYTDTQYF.

The chain employs TRBV20-1 and TRBJ1-1, with unresolved D. Per the germline V gene, CDR1 is DFQATT and CDR2 is SNEGSKA (reference sequence). The CDR3 length is 10 residues. Deletions cut 3 bases from V and 8 bases from J, with 7 bases between. The CDR3 DNA sequence: TGCAGTGCTAGTAGCCGGGAAGCTTTCTTT. Protein: CSASSREAFF.

The chain joins TRBV6-5 to TRBJ2-5; D is possibly TRBD2 (6 bases). The CDR3 has 12 amino acids. CDR1 and CDR2 from the germline V gene are MNHEY and SVGAGI. V was trimmed by 7 bases and J by 7 bases, leaving 13 bases between them. The CDR3 reads CASIGGFGTQYF. The DNA for the CDR3 is TGTGCCAGCATTGGGGGGTTCGGGACCCAGTACTTC.

The genes are TRBV19 and TRBJ2-3; D is unclear. This CDR3 is 13 amino acids long. Trimming shortened V by 6 bases and J by 4 bases, and 11 bases separated the two germline ends. Germline lookup yields CDR1 LNHDA and CDR2 SQIVND (reference sequence). The CDR3 loop is CASRKRGADTQYF. CDR3 DNA sequence: TGTGCCAGTAGAAAGAGAGGAGCAGATACGCAGTATTTT.

The rearrangement joins TRBV30 to TRBJ1-6, with TRBD1 matching 7 bases. CDR3 length: 14 residues. The V and J ends lost 4 bases and 7 bases, in that order; junction bases with no gene match: 7. Germline V gene lookup returns CDR1 GTSNPN and CDR2 SVGIG (reference sequence). The CDR3 reads CAWTVGQRNSPLHF. The CDR3 DNA reads TGTGCCTGGACCGTGGGACAGCGGAATTCACCCCTCCACTTT.

This rearrangement joins TRBV30 to TRBJ2-7, with a possible D match to TRBD1 (5 bases). V shed 6 bases and J shed 2 bases, with 17 bases lying between them. Germline V gives CDR1 GTSNPN, CDR2 SVGIG (reference sequence). The CDR3 runs to 14 residues. The CDR3 reads CACSYQGRAYEQYF. In DNA, the CDR3 is TGTGCCTGTTCCTATCAGGGCCGGGCCTACGAGCAGTACTTC.

This clone was detected once. The CDR3 protein is CSAPGEYEQYF. The DNA for the CDR3 is TGCAGTGCTCCAGGGGAGTACGAGCAGTACTTC. The rearrangement links TRBV20-1 to TRBJ2-7; TRBD1 might be the D (6 bases). The germline CDR1 and CDR2 sequences are DFQATT and SNEGSKA (reference sequence). Deletions cut 5 bases from V and 4 bases from J, with 9 bases between. The CDR3 is 11 residues long.

The V gene is TRBV5-4, the J gene TRBJ2-6; D not resolved. Germline V CDR1 and CDR2: SGHNT, YYREEE (reference sequence). The CDR3 is 15 amino acids. The V end was cut by 2 bases, the J end by 1 base, with 7 bases between. The DNA of the CDR3 is TGTGCCAGCAGCTTTGCGTTTTCTGGGGCCAACGTCCTGACTTTC. Translation: CASSFAFSGANVLTF.

V gene TRBV7-2 combines with J gene TRBJ2-5; TRBD1 matches 7 bases. The length of the CDR3 is 14 residues. V lost 5 bases, J lost 1 base, and 4 bases stayed unmatched. Germline loops: CDR1 SGHTA, CDR2 FQGNSA. The CDR3: CASSGTAIQETQYF. The CDR3 DNA sequence: TGTGCCAGCAGCGGGACAGCGATCCAAGAGACCCAGTACTTC.

The V gene is TRBV2, the J gene TRBJ2-2, with D perhaps assigned TRBD1 or TRBD2 (7 bases each). Germline V gene data show CDR1 as SNHLY and CDR2 as FYNNEI. The ends were cut back, 4 bases at V and 5 bases at J, with 14 bases in the middle. The CDR3 runs to 15 residues. The CDR3 DNA follows: TGTGCCAGCAGTGCAGCGGGACAGCTAACCGGGGAGCTGTTTTTT. Amino acid sequence: CASSAAGQLTGELFF. The complete variable domain, with remaining parts taken from reference TRBV2 and TRBJ2-2, reads EPEVTQTPSHQVTQMGQEVILRCVPISNHLYFYWYRQILGQKVEFLVSFYNNEISEKSEIFDDQFSVERPDGSNFTLKIRSTKLEDSAMYFCASSAAGQLTGELFFGEGSRLTVL.

J is TRBJ2-7 and V is TRBV18; D ambiguous. V shed 2 bases and J shed 6 bases, with 5 bases lying between them. The CDR3 sequence is 11 residues long. Germline CDR1 and CDR2: KGHSH and LQKENI. For the CDR3, the DNA is TGTGCCAGCTCACCAGGCTCCGAGCAGTACTTC. This translates into CASSPGSEQYF.

J is TRBJ2-1 and V is TRBV5-1, with D maybe TRBD2 (6 bases). V was trimmed by 0 bases and J by 5 bases, leaving 9 bases between them. This CDR3 has 14 residues. Germline V gene data show CDR1 as SGHRS and CDR2 as YFSETQ. CDR3 DNA: TGCGCCAGCAGCTTGGCCGGGGGTGACAATGAGCAGTTCTTC. This encodes CASSLAGGDNEQFF.

The sample holds a few counts of this clone. The chain couples TRBV5-8 to TRBJ2-7; tentative D call: TRBD1 (5 bases). The CDR3 runs to 14 residues. Germline values: CDR1 SGHTS, CDR2 YDEGEE. V gave up 4 bases and J gave up 7 bases, with 18 bases separating them. CDR3 bases: TGTGCCAGCAGCACCTCTGACAGTTTAGAGGAGCAGTACTTC. It yields the protein CASSTSDSLEEQYF.

This clone was detected only once. The V and J genes are TRBV7-2 and TRBJ1-5; 8 bases are shared with TRBD1. V dropped 2 bases and J dropped 5; count of bases not matched to a gene: 5. This CDR3 has 15 amino acids. Per germline, CDR1 SGHTA and CDR2 FQGNSA. The CDR3 sequence is CASSLTGGRYQPQHF. In DNA, the CDR3 is TGTGCCAGCAGCTTAACAGGGGGTAGATATCAGCCCCAGCATTTT.

The chain combines TRBV28 with TRBJ1-2; 8 bases fit TRBD1. Germline lookup yields CDR1 MDHEN and CDR2 SYDVKM. The V and J ends lost 6 bases and 0 bases, in that order; junction bases with no gene match: 3. The CDR3 runs to 14 residues. CDR3 protein: CASRRDRTNYGYTF. CDR3 sequence (DNA): TGTGCCAGCAGAAGGGACAGGACTAACTATGGCTACACCTTC.

The chain combines TRBV7-2 with TRBJ2-1, with 13 nucleotides matching TRBD2. The junction had 8 bases not matched to a gene; V was cut back by 6 bases and J by 12 bases. Germline V lookup: CDR1 SGHTA, CDR2 FQGNSA. The CDR3 is 14 amino acids. CDR3 region: CASRYGTSGVGQFF. The CDR3, as DNA: TGTGCCAGCAGATATGGGACTAGCGGGGTGGGGCAGTTCTTC.

The CDR3 loop reads CASSQGGWQGDEQYF. CDR3 in DNA: TGCGCCAGCAGCCAAGGAGGATGGCAGGGGGACGAGCAGTACTTC. This chain connects TRBV4-1 to TRBJ2-5, with TRBD1 identical over 7 bases. The DNA end favors TRBJ2-7, so the J call may be wrong. The CDR3 totals 15 residues. Germline V CDR1 and CDR2: MGHRA, YSYEKL.

This chain joins TRBV5-1 and TRBJ1-1; a possible D gene is TRBD1 (5 bases). Trimming removed 7 bases from V and 0 bases from J, with 10 bases in between. CDR3 length equals 13 residues. Germline V gene sequence: CDR1 SGHRS, CDR2 YFSETQ. The CDR3 region is CASQGRMNTEAFF. The CDR3 DNA reads TGCGCCAGCCAGGGCCGTATGAACACTGAAGCTTTCTTT.

Written as DNA, the CDR3 is TGTGCCAGCAGTTTTGTGAGGGTAGCGGGGGGCAATGAGCAGTTCTTC. Protein product: CASSFVRVAGGNEQFF. The V and J genes are TRBV28 and TRBJ2-1, with 10 bases lining up with TRBD2. The CDR3 totals 16 residues. CDR1 MDHEN and CDR2 SYDVKM come from the germline V gene. V shed 3 bases, J shed 6 bases, and the junction held 8 bases outside the gene matches.

The CDR3 sequence is CASSQVRTKGNYGYTF. As DNA, the CDR3 is TGTGCCAGCAGCCAAGTCCGGACAAAAGGGAACTATGGCTACACCTTC. V usage is TRBV4-2 and J usage is TRBJ1-2; D might be TRBD1 (5 bases). Germline CDR1 and CDR2: LGHNA and YNFKEQ. CDR3 length: 16 amino acids. V was cut by 1 base and J by 2 bases, with 14 bases left in between.

V gene TRBV9 combines with J gene TRBJ1-2; TRBD1 is a possible D gene (6 bases). Germline V CDR1 and CDR2: SGDLS, YYNGEE. V was pared by 0 bases and J by 7 bases, with 10 bases between. The CDR3 has 13 amino acids. Written as DNA, the CDR3 is TGTGCCAGCAGCGTAGAGGGGGTAGGTGGCTACACCTTC. Translated, it gives CASSVEGVGGYTF. The variable domain in full, with the rest retrieved from reference TRBV9 and TRBJ1-2, is DSGVTQTPKHLITATGQRVTLRCSPRSGDLSVYWYQQSLDQGLQFLIQYYNGEERAKGNILERFSAQQFPDLHSELNLSSLELGDSALYFCASSVEGVGGYTFGSGTRLTVV.

In its sample, this clone was seen a few times. This chain connects TRBV4-1 to TRBJ1-2; no clear D. The CDR3 loop spans 12 amino acids. Germline V lookup: CDR1 MGHRA, CDR2 YSYEKL. Deletions cut 7 bases from V and 5 bases from J, with 11 bases between. The CDR3 DNA is TGCGCCAGCATGGGCAGTGGGTATGGCTACACCTTC. Its translation: CASMGSGYGYTF.

V usage is TRBV4-3 and J usage is TRBJ1-1; weak D call: TRBD1 (6 bases). V was trimmed by 3 bases and J by 5 bases, leaving 16 bases between them. Germline V gene sequence: CDR1 LGHNA, CDR2 YSLEER. There are 15 residues in the CDR3. In DNA form, the CDR3 reads TGCGCCAGCAGCCAGGGCTTCGGGGGGCGTACTGAAGCTTTCTTT. Its protein product is CASSQGFGGRTEAFF.

The CDR3 nucleotides are TGCGCCAGCAGCCAAGATTGGGCGGGGGGGTTTCGTGAGACCCAGTACTTC. Translating gives CASSQDWAGGFRETQYF. The V and J genes are TRBV4-3 and TRBJ2-5; TRBD2 matches 9 bases. Germline assignment: CDR1 LGHNA and CDR2 YSLEER. This CDR3 contains 17 residues. The junction had 10 bases not matched to a gene; V was cut back by 0 bases and J by 5 bases.

The V gene is TRBV29-1, the J gene TRBJ1-3, with 9 nucleotides matching TRBD1. V shed 5 bases and J 6 bases; nucleotides not matched to a gene: 5. Germline V gives CDR1 SQVTM, CDR2 ANQGSEA. This CDR3 comprises 13 residues. The chain's CDR3 is CSVRQGGLNTIYF. The CDR3 nucleotides are TGCAGCGTTCGACAGGGGGGCCTAAACACCATATATTTT.